These 25 T cell receptor beta chains share one sample of origin, sequenced in a study of blood T cell repertoires in COVID-19. The assay was immunoSEQ multiplex PCR, and TCRdb's table has in-frame clones only and misses some. The sample consists of about 380,000 clones, around 90% of them appearing once. Sequencing input: peripheral blood. The receptors were gathered from a young man with active or convalescent COVID-19.

This sequence joins TRBV9 and TRBJ2-5; the D gene is possibly TRBD1 (6 bases). V lost 5 bases, J lost 4 bases, and 12 bases lay in between. The V gene's germline CDR1 is SGDLS and CDR2 YYNGEE. This CDR3 comprises 13 residues. The CDR3 DNA follows: TGTGCCAGCAGTGAGCAGGGGATAGAGACCCAGTACTTC. Encoded protein: CASSEQGIETQYF.

The chain employs TRBV28 and TRBJ1-4, with D tentatively TRBD1 (6 bases). Trimming cost V 5 bases and J 11 bases, with 24 bases left between them. This CDR3 is 16 amino acids long. Germline assignment: CDR1 MDHEN and CDR2 SYDVKM. This chain's CDR3 is CASSQRQAVGMQKLFF. The DNA for the CDR3 is TGTGCCAGCAGTCAACGACAGGCGGTTGGAATGCAGAAACTGTTTTTT.

The chain links TRBV7-8 to TRBJ2-3; 7 bases are a match to TRBD2. The length of the CDR3 is 15 residues. CDR1 and CDR2 from the germline V gene are SGHVS and FQNEAQ. V lost 1 base to trimming and J lost 1 base; unmatched junction nucleotides: 2. CDR3 protein: CASSLVLAGTDTQYF. CDR3 bases: TGTGCCAGCAGCTTAGTCCTAGCGGGCACAGATACGCAGTATTTT.

The chain uses TRBV5-6 and TRBJ1-1; unclear D gene. The CDR3 consists of 14 residues. The germline V gene encodes CDR1 SGHDT and CDR2 YYEEEE. V was pared by 0 bases and J by 1 base, with 7 bases between. CDR3 amino acids: CASSLGGENTEAFF. CDR3 nucleotide sequence: TGTGCCAGCAGCTTGGGCGGGGAGAACACTGAAGCTTTCTTT.

J is TRBJ2-3 and V is TRBV29-1; TRBD2 matches at 7 bases. The ends lost 4 bases at V and 5 bases at J; junction bases unmatched: 12. Germline V gene sequence: CDR1 SQVTM, CDR2 ANQGSEA. CDR3 length: 15 amino acids. In DNA, the CDR3 is TGCAGCGTTGCAATCGGGGCGGGAGTTGGAGATACGCAGTATTTT. This gives the protein CSVAIGAGVGDTQYF.

V usage is TRBV6-4 and J usage is TRBJ2-1, with 11 bases aligning to TRBD1. V lost 7 bases, J lost 9 bases, and 11 bases stayed unmatched. Germline V lookup: CDR1 MRHNA, CDR2 SNTAGT. There are 15 residues in the CDR3. The CDR3 sequence: CASKPGQGALSEQFF. As DNA, the CDR3 is TGTGCCAGCAAACCAGGACAGGGGGCTTTGAGTGAGCAGTTCTTC.

This chain uses TRBV7-2 with TRBJ1-5; possibly TRBD1 for D (5 bases). V was clipped by 1 base and J by 2 bases, with 6 bases between them. The CDR3 consists of 14 residues. Germline CDR1 is SGHTA and CDR2 is FQGNSA. The CDR3 DNA reads TGTGCCAGCAGCTTAGGGGGCCGCAATCAGCCCCAGCATTTT. It encodes CASSLGGRNQPQHF.

This clone occurred once. The chain joins TRBV19 to TRBJ2-2; 9 nucleotides line up with TRBD2. The length of the CDR3 is 17 residues. Germline CDR1 is LNHDA and CDR2 is SQIVND (reference sequence). V trimming: 7 bases; J trimming: 0 bases; junction bases outside the gene matches: 9. The CDR3, as DNA: TGTGCCAGTAAAACTAGGGCTAGCGGGGCGAACACCGGGGAGCTGTTTTTT. Amino acid sequence: CASKTRASGANTGELFF.

V is TRBV3-1 (or the pseudogene TRBV3-2) and J is TRBJ2-7, with a possible D match to TRBD1 (5 bases). Trimming shortened V by 3 bases and J by 0 bases, and 9 bases separated the two germline ends. The CDR3 is 14 residues long. CDR1 is LGHDT, CDR2 YNNKEL, per germline (reference sequence). The CDR3 nucleotides are TGTGCCAGCAGCCACGGAGACAGCTCCTACGAGCAGTACTTC. It codes for CASSHGDSSYEQYF.

The rearrangement joins TRBV6-6 to TRBJ1-6; TRBD1 matches at 8 bases. CDR3 size: 13 residues. CDR1 and CDR2 from the germline V gene are MNHNY and SVGAGI (reference sequence). J lost 13 bases, V lost 4 bases, and 6 bases had no gene match. The CDR3 DNA reads as TGTGCCAGCAGTTTCGGGACAGGCAATCCCCTCCACTTT. Protein: CASSFGTGNPLHF.

The chain joins TRBV9 to TRBJ1-2, with D possibly being TRBD1 (5 bases). The CDR3 runs 14 residues. The germline CDR1 and CDR2 sequences are SGDLS and YYNGEE. The germline V and J ends were trimmed by 0 bases and 5 bases, with 11 bases remaining between them. The CDR3 reads CASSVGWQGYGYTF. The CDR3 nucleotides are TGTGCCAGCAGCGTAGGTTGGCAGGGTTATGGCTACACCTTC.

This clone was detected once. The CDR3 protein is CASSKREMGQGIQETQYF. CDR3 DNA: TGTGCCAGCAGCAAACGCGAAATGGGGCAGGGGATACAAGAGACCCAGTACTTC. The J gene is TRBJ2-5, the V gene TRBV21-1; whether TRBD1, the table's D call, matches the DNA was not checked. TRBV21-1 has pseudogene status. This CDR3 region has 18 residues.

This clone appeared a few times. This sequence joins TRBV19 and TRBJ2-7, with 7 nucleotides matching TRBD1. Germline CDR1 reads LNHDA; CDR2 reads SQIVND (reference sequence). The CDR3 totals 15 residues. The junction had 6 bases not matched to a gene; V was cut back by 4 bases and J by 0 bases. DNA for the CDR3: TGTGCCAGTAGTACGGACAGGCGAGTCTCCTACGAGCAGTACTTC. Translating it yields CASSTDRRVSYEQYF. Looking up the rest from reference TRBV19 and TRBJ2-7 gives the full variable domain: DGGITQSPKYLFRKEGQNVTLSCEQNLNHDAMYWYRQDPGQGLRLIYYSQIVNDFQKGDIAEGYSVSREKKESFPLTVTSAQKNPTAFYLCASSTDRRVSYEQYFGPGTRLTVT.

This clone was seen only a few times. This chain joins TRBV24-1 and TRBJ1-5; D not certain. CDR1 and CDR2 from the germline V gene are KGHDR and SFDVKD. This CDR3 comprises 16 residues. Trimming cost V 1 base and J 3 bases, with 12 bases left between them. The CDR3 loop reads CATSDFSFSSNQPQHF. For the CDR3, the DNA is TGTGCCACCAGTGATTTTTCGTTCAGTTCCAATCAGCCCCAGCATTTT.

This clone was observed a few times. V usage is TRBV28 and J usage is TRBJ1-2; 9 positions agree with TRBD1. The germline V gene encodes CDR1 MDHEN and CDR2 SYDVKM. The CDR3 spans 16 residues. V shed 6 bases, J shed 0 bases, and the junction held 8 bases outside the gene matches. The CDR3 nucleotides read TGTGCCAGCAGAAGGACAGGGGACAAAGCTAACTATGGCTACACCTTC. Translating it yields CASRRTGDKANYGYTF.

The rearrangement links TRBV6-5 to TRBJ1-2; TRBD1 matches at 7 bases. Trimming cost V 0 bases and J 7 bases; bases outside gene matches: 5. The CDR3 is 14 residues long. Germline CDR1 reads MNHEY; CDR2 reads SVGAGI. DNA for the CDR3: TGTGCCAGCAGTTACTCAGGGGCAGGGGGTGGCTACACCTTC. It encodes CASSYSGAGGGYTF.

The chain has TRBV28 and TRBJ1-6; the D gene is possibly TRBD1 (6 bases). Germline lookup yields CDR1 MDHEN and CDR2 SYDVKM. The CDR3 length is 17 residues. Trimming pared 5 bases from V and 7 bases from J, leaving 21 bases between. CDR3 sequence (DNA): TGTGCCAGCAGTATTCCACAGGGAGGGCGATCGAATTCACCCCTCCACTTT. As protein: CASSIPQGGRSNSPLHF.

The chain couples TRBV6-2 or TRBV6-3 to TRBJ1-5; TRBD1 agrees at 7 bases. From germline, CDR1 is MNHEY and CDR2 SVGEGT. Germline trimming cut 2 bases from V and 5 bases from J; bases unmatched to any gene: 9. The CDR3 loop spans 16 amino acids. In nucleotides, the CDR3 is TGTGCCAGCAGTTACCTAAGACAGGGTGGCGATCAGCCCCAGCATTTT. Translating gives CASSYLRQGGDQPQHF.

The DNA of the CDR3 is TGTGCCAGCAGCCAAGATCGAGGGGGGGCCTACGAGCAGTACTTC. This gives the protein CASSQDRGGAYEQYF. V usage is TRBV4-2 and J usage is TRBJ2-7; D possibly corresponds to TRBD2 (7 bases). The CDR3 extends over 15 amino acids. Germline lookup yields CDR1 LGHNA and CDR2 YNFKEQ. Trimming took 0 bases from V and 2 from J, leaving 11 bases between them.

This rearrangement joins TRBV19 to TRBJ1-2, with D unresolved. Germline CDR1 LNHDA, CDR2 SQIVND (reference sequence). Trimming left V 6 bases short and J 0 bases short, with 11 bases between. This CDR3 is 14 amino acids long. Here the CDR3 reads CASSGDIANYGYTF. CDR3 in DNA: TGTGCCAGTAGCGGCGACATAGCTAACTATGGCTACACCTTC.

The gene calls are TRBV21-1 and TRBJ1-5; TRBD1 is the table's D call and was not checked against the DNA. TRBV21-1 is flagged as a pseudogene. The CDR3 is 19 amino acids. The CDR3 protein is CASSNTSGTGTYSNQPQHF. CDR3 DNA: TGTGCCAGCAGCAACACATCCGGGACAGGAACCTATAGCAATCAGCCCCAGCATTTT.

The chain has TRBV9 and TRBJ1-3; D unclear. The germline V gene encodes CDR1 SGDLS and CDR2 YYNGEE. Trimming removed 2 bases at V and 2 bases at J, with 8 bases between. The CDR3 covers 14 residues. The CDR3 here is CASSVPGAGNTIYF. The CDR3 DNA reads TGTGCCAGCAGCGTCCCCGGGGCTGGAAACACCATATATTTT.

This clone was counted a few times. The V gene is TRBV19, the J gene TRBJ1-5; D unresolved. Germline V CDR1 and CDR2: LNHDA, SQIVND (reference sequence). Trimming removed 5 bases from V and 0 bases from J, with 2 bases in between. This CDR3 contains 12 residues. CDR3 region: CASSYSNQPQHF. The CDR3 DNA reads as TGTGCCAGTAGTTATAGCAATCAGCCCCAGCATTTT.

V is TRBV5-6 and J is TRBJ2-7; D remains unclear. CDR1 and CDR2 from the germline V gene are SGHDT and YYEEEE. The CDR3 contains 13 residues. Between the trimmed V and J ends, which lost 0 bases and 4 bases, there was a span of 8 bases. The CDR3 region is CASSLGRKYEQYF. The CDR3 DNA is TGTGCCAGCAGCTTGGGGAGAAAATACGAGCAGTACTTC.

In this sample, this clone turned up once. The sample carries other DNA sequences with the same CDR3. The chain carries TRBV7-9 and TRBJ1-1; D is uncertain. Germline CDR1 and CDR2: SEHNR and FQNEAQ (reference sequence). Trimming cost V 5 bases and J 2 bases, with 9 bases left between them. The CDR3 totals 13 residues. The CDR3 nucleotides read TGTGCCAGCAGCCTAACCGCCAACACTGAAGCTTTCTTT. Translated: CASSLTANTEAFF. Full variable domain (missing parts from reference TRBV7-9 and TRBJ1-1): DTGVSQNPRHKITKRGQNVTFRCDPISEHNRLYWYRQTLGQGPEFLTYFQNEAQLEKSRLLSDRFSAERPKGSFSTLEIQRTEQGDSAMYLCASSLTANTEAFFGQGTRLTVV.